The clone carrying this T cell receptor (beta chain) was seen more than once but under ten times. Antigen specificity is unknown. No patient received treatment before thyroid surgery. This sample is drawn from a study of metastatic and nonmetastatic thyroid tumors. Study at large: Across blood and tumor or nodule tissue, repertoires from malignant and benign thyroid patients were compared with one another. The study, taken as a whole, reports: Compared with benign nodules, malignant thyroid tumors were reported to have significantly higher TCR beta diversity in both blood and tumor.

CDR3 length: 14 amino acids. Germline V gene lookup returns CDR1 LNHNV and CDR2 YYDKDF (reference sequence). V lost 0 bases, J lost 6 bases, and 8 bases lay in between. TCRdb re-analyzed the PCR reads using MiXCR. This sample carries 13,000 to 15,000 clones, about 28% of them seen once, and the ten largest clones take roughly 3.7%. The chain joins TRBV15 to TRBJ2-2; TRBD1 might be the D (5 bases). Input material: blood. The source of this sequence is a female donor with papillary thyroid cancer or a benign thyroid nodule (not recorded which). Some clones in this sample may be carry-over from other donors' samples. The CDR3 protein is CATSRDRGPGELFF. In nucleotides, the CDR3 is TGTGCCACCAGCAGAGATAGGGGTCCCGGGGAGCTGTTTTTT.